The T cell receptor (beta chain) described here comes from a study of early T cells in non-severe SARS-CoV-2 infection. CDR3 size: 12 residues. Germline values: CDR1 SGHAT, CDR2 FQDESV (reference sequence). Between the trimmed V and J ends, which lost 8 bases and 3 bases, there was a span of 11 bases. TCRdb passed the 5' RACE reads through MiXCR, listing each CDR3 protein once. The profile shows approximately 64,000 distinct CDR3 sequences, around 21% of them singletons. This specimen consisted of whole blood, obtained at baseline. The genes are TRBV11-1 and TRBJ2-7, with D possibly matching TRBD2 (5 bases). The receptor comes from an adult who was a healthcare worker with PCR-confirmed SARS-CoV-2 infection or an uninfected control (not recorded which). The CDR3 reads CASSERGYEQYF. CDR3 nucleotide sequence: TGTGCCAGCTCCGAACGGGGCTACGAGCAGTACTTC.